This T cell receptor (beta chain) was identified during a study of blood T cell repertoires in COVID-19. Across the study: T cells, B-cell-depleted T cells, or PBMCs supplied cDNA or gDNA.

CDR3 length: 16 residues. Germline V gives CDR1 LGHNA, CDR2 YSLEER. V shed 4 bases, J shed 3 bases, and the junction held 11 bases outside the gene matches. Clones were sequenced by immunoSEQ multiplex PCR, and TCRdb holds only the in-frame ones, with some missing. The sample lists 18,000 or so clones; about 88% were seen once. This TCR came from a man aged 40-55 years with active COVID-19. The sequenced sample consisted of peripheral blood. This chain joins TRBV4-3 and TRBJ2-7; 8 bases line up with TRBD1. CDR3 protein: CASSLDRGVSVYEQYF. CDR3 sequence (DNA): TGCGCCAGCAGCCTCGACAGGGGTGTAAGTGTCTACGAGCAGTACTTC.